This T cell receptor beta chain stems from a study of regulatory T cells in long-lasting Graves disease. The study's findings and limits: TRBV28, TRBJ1-2 and TRBJ2-5 were segments that persistent disease favored.

The germline CDR1 and CDR2 sequences are SGDLS and YYNGEE. Trimming removed 2 bases at V and 4 bases at J, with 12 bases between. The CDR3 contains 15 residues. With regard to this clonotype: Its matching antigen is unknown.

Investigators prepared the TCR beta libraries by applying iRepertoire HTBI primers and Arm-PCR of CDR3 regions. TCRdb analysed the multiplex PCR reads with MiXCR anew, one entry per CDR3 protein. The repertoire holds 550,000 to 700,000 distinct CDR3 sequences, with 15% to 20% as singletons. As to time point: newly diagnosed GD, antithyroid drugs for less than 3 months. The authors made the TCR library using RNA they extracted from PBMCs. The same sample was also used in a study of T cells in Graves' hyperthyroidism and ophthalmopathy.

The rearrangement joins TRBV9 to TRBJ2-2; maybe TRBD2 (5 bases). Sample: peripheral blood mononuclear cells (PBMCs), taken at new diagnosis, from a patient treated with antithyroid drugs. The receptor was derived from a man aged 18 to 30 with Graves disease. In DNA, the CDR3 is TGTGCCAGCAGCGTGAGACGGGAAGGCACCGGGGAGCTGTTTTTT. This encodes CASSVRREGTGELFF. The full variable domain, in which reference TRBV9 and TRBJ2-2 provide the parts outside the CDR3, is DSGVTQTPKHLITATGQRVTLRCSPRSGDLSVYWYQQSLDQGLQFLIQYYNGEERAKGNILERFSAQQFPDLHSELNLSSLELGDSALYFCASSVRREGTGELFFGEGSRLTVL.